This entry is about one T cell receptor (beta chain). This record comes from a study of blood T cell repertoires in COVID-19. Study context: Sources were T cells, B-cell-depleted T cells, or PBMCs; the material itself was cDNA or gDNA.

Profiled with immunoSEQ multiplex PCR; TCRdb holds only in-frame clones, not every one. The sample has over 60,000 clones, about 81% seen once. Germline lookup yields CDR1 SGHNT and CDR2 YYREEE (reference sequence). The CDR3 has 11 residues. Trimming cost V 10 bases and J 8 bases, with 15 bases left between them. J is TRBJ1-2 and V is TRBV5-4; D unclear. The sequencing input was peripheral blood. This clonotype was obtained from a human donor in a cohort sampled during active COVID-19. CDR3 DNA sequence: TGTGCCTTCAGGTCTTCTCGCGGCTACACCTTC. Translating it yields CAFRSSRGYTF.